Below are 14 T cell receptor beta chains sequenced from a single sample in a study of blood T cells in healthy people across ages (dated by TCRdb to 2014 to 2015). Library method: 5' RACE. Instrument used: Illumina HiSeq 2500. A second about 7 to 12 cycle PCR used a sample-barcoded 5' primer and a J-beta primer mix. TCRdb itself trimmed the public reads at Q25 with fastp, ran MiXCR and retained productive beta chains. Entries are consolidated by CDR3 protein sequence, retaining the most common genes and DNA. The sample table lists approximately 490,000 distinct CDR3 sequences, 20% to 30% of them with a count of one. Around 10% of the sample lies in the top ten. These sequences were also reported in another study, on T cells of mothers and their children.

Sequencing input: blood. All receptors come from a boy younger than 18 in good health.

The chain is built from TRBV2 and TRBJ2-5, with D possibly being TRBD1 (5 bases). In germline, CDR1 is SNHLY, CDR2 FYNNEI. V lost 4 bases to trimming and J lost 5 bases, with 14 bases between them. The CDR3 is made up of 14 amino acids. Here the CDR3 reads CASSVFQGRETQYF. CDR3 sequence (DNA): TGTGCCAGCAGTGTCTTTCAGGGAAGGGAGACCCAGTACTTC. Full variable domain (rest looked up from reference TRBV2 and TRBJ2-5): EPEVTQTPSHQVTQMGQEVILRCVPISNHLYFYWYRQILGQKVEFLVSFYNNEISEKSEIFDDQFSVERPDGSNFTLKIRSTKLEDSAMYFCASSVFQGRETQYFGPGTRLLVL.

This clonotype was detected a few times. The V and J genes are TRBV12-3 or TRBV12-4 and TRBJ2-3; D call uncertain. This CDR3 is 15 amino acids long. The V end lost 1 base, the J end lost 0 bases, and 8 bases lay between the germline ends. The CDR3: CASSLVGHSTDTQYF. In nucleotides, the CDR3 is TGTGCCAGCAGTTTAGTCGGGCACAGCACAGATACGCAGTATTTT.

This clonotype was counted only a few times. V gene TRBV19 combines with J gene TRBJ2-1; 8 bases are shared with TRBD1. CDR3 size: 16 residues. In germline, CDR1 is LNHDA, CDR2 SQIVND (reference sequence). J was trimmed by 8 bases and V by 1 base; bases with no gene match: 10. The CDR3 here is CASSIGAGGVFDEQFF. In DNA, the CDR3 is TGTGCCAGTAGTATAGGCGCAGGGGGCGTTTTTGATGAGCAGTTCTTC.

This clonotype was recorded a few times. The gene calls are TRBV4-1 and TRBJ2-1, with D perhaps assigned TRBD1 or TRBD2 (5 bases each). Trimming removed 4 bases from V and 11 bases from J, with 15 bases in between. The germline gives CDR1 MGHRA, CDR2 YSYEKL. The CDR3 loop spans 13 amino acids. CDR3 nucleotide sequence: TGCGCCAGCAGCCCACGTTTGGGGGTGCAGCAGTTCTTC. It yields the protein CASSPRLGVQQFF.

The chain couples TRBV18 to TRBJ1-2; TRBD1 aligns across 9 bases. CDR1 and CDR2 (germline): KGHSH, LQKENI. There are 15 residues in the CDR3. J was trimmed by 5 bases and V by 3 bases; bases with no gene match: 7. In DNA, the CDR3 is TGTGCCAGCTCACCGTCCGGGACAGGGATTTATGGCTACACCTTC. Translation gives CASSPSGTGIYGYTF.

The rearrangement links TRBV5-1 to TRBJ2-5; D is perhaps TRBD2 (6 bases). The CDR3 is made up of 13 amino acids. The germline gives CDR1 SGHRS, CDR2 YFSETQ. V was clipped by 4 bases and J by 6 bases, with 13 bases between them. CDR3 protein: CASSLASEKTQYF. The DNA of the CDR3 is TGCGCCAGCAGCCTCGCTAGCGAAAAGACCCAGTACTTC.

The chain couples TRBV4-2 to TRBJ2-5; 9 nucleotides align to TRBD2. The junction had 6 bases not matched to a gene; V was cut back by 1 base and J by 6 bases. In germline, CDR1 is LGHNA, CDR2 YNFKEQ. The CDR3 is made up of 15 amino acids. CDR3 loop: CASSQALAGFKTQYF. The CDR3 coding sequence is TGTGCCAGCAGCCAAGCCCTAGCGGGATTCAAGACCCAGTACTTC.

The CDR3 sequence is CASSQEGGRSEKLFF. CDR3 sequence (DNA): TGTGCCAGCAGCCAAGAAGGGGGGCGGAGTGAAAAACTGTTTTTT. The rearrangement joins TRBV4-2 to TRBJ1-4; D is perhaps TRBD1 (6 bases). There are 15 residues in the CDR3. Germline V lookup: CDR1 LGHNA, CDR2 YNFKEQ. V lost 0 bases, J lost 7 bases, and 12 bases lay in between.

This clonotype was seen more than once but under ten times. The chain carries TRBV30 and TRBJ1-3; D ambiguous. V lost 2 bases and J 0 bases, leaving 5 bases between the germline ends. Per the germline V gene, CDR1 is GTSNPN and CDR2 is SVGIG (reference sequence). The CDR3 totals 13 residues. The CDR3 DNA reads as TGTGCCTGGAGTCCCGACTCTGGAAACACCATATATTTT. Protein: CAWSPDSGNTIYF.

The chain couples TRBV9 to TRBJ1-6; no clear D gene. The germline gives CDR1 SGDLS, CDR2 YYNGEE. This CDR3 contains 14 residues. The V end was cut by 0 bases, the J end by 6 bases, with 7 bases between. DNA of the CDR3: TGTGCCAGCAGCGTAGTCGGGATTAATTCACCCCTCCACTTT. Its protein product is CASSVVGINSPLHF.

This clonotype has only a few counts. The V gene is TRBV4-3, the J gene TRBJ1-1; D unclear. Trimming left V 1 base short and J 11 bases short, with 14 bases between. This CDR3 spans 13 amino acids. The germline V gene encodes CDR1 LGHNA and CDR2 YSLEER. CDR3 DNA: TGCGCCAGCAGCCAAGCCAGAGGACGGAGGGCTTTCTTT. Translating gives CASSQARGRRAFF.

This clonotype was seen more than once but under ten times. The chain links TRBV5-5 to TRBJ2-7, with D possibly being TRBD2 (6 bases). CDR1 and CDR2 from the germline V gene are SGHKS and YYEKEE (reference sequence). The CDR3 length is 14 residues. V lost 3 bases, J lost 2 bases, and 12 bases lay in between. CDR3 in DNA: TGTGCCAGCAGCTATGGGACTCGAGCCTACGAGCAGTACTTC. It translates to CASSYGTRAYEQYF.

CDR3 sequence (DNA): TGCGCCAGCAGCCAAGATGTACAGAACAATCAGCCCCAGCATTTT. It is translated as CASSQDVQNNQPQHF. V and J are TRBV4-1 and TRBJ1-5; no clear D. CDR1 is MGHRA, CDR2 YSYEKL, per germline. The CDR3 is 15 residues long. Between the trimmed V and J ends, which lost 0 bases and 3 bases, there was a span of 9 bases.

The rearrangement joins TRBV4-2 to TRBJ1-4; 9 bases match TRBD1. The CDR3 has 17 amino acids. Germline assignment: CDR1 LGHNA and CDR2 YNFKEQ. J gave up 3 bases and V 5 bases, and 10 bases lay outside the gene matches. CDR3 sequence (DNA): TGTGCCAGCAGCGAAAACAGGGGGCTATCCCCTAATGAAAAACTGTTTTTT. It translates to CASSENRGLSPNEKLFF.